This record concerns one T cell receptor (beta chain) sequence. What it binds is unknown. The trim removed 2 bases at V and 4 bases at J, leaving 8 bases unmatched. CDR3 length equals 16 residues. Per the germline V gene, CDR1 is LGHDT and CDR2 is YNNKEL (reference sequence). The sample's time point: sample taken at primary tumor resection. From tumor, nontumor lung or frozen PBMC, whole RNA was taken unsorted for sequencing. Patients with untreated early-stage non-small cell lung cancer, numbering 72, were the donors. This entry is derived from a study of spatial heterogeneity in lung cancer. Study at large: Consistently, beta-chain sequences turned up in larger numbers than alpha-chain sequences did.

General study results and limits: Ubiquitous expanded tumor TCRs showed up in blood more at resection than follow-up.

Via MiXCR, TCRdb re-called the 5' RACE reads, giving one row per CDR3 protein. The sample contains about 36,000 distinct CDR3 sequences, 4% to 6% of which appear only once. The rearrangement links TRBV3-1 to TRBJ2-5, with TRBD1 identical over 9 bases. The material sequenced was PBMCs, taken at surgery. This TCR was sampled from a female donor with early-stage non-small cell lung cancer. CDR3 in amino acids: CASSQFGTGKGETQYF. The CDR3 DNA sequence: TGTGCCAGCAGCCAATTCGGGACAGGGAAGGGAGAGACCCAGTACTTC.